The entry below gives a single TCR beta chain sequence along with its context. The antigen is not known. A library of TCRbeta sequences, prepared with unique molecular identifiers, was generated. Via MiXCR, TCRdb re-called the PCR reads, giving one row per CDR3 protein. Counted here are roughly 790,000 distinct CDR3 sequences, about 16% occurring once; the ten biggest clones make up approximately 5%. This sample is part of a study of T-cell reconstitution after alpha-beta-depleted transplantation in children. Study findings and constraints: After transplant, high TCRbeta diversity at day 60 in some patients arose from surviving recipient T cells and thymic progenitors. Reportedly, roughly two months post-transplant, alpha-beta T cells arose from several hundred expanded graft clones. Newly produced T cells mostly accounted for T-cell counts and diversity one year post-transplant.

The CDR3 contains 16 residues. The V end lost 5 bases, the J end lost 6 bases, and 17 bases lay between the germline ends. Germline V CDR1 and CDR2: LNHNV, YYDKDF (reference sequence). The receptor was derived from a male patient between 10 and 17 years old who had a stem cell transplant for acute lymphoblastic leukemia, so the T cells may come from the graft donor. This rearrangement joins TRBV15 to TRBJ1-6; no definite D call. Material: PBMCs, mostly from graft donor cells, obtained 360 days after TCRalphabeta/CD19-depleted stem cell transplant. Here the CDR3 DNA reads TGTGCCACCAGCCAAGGCCGCGGGGAATTTAATTCACCCCTCCACTTT. Translating it yields CATSQGRGEFNSPLHF.